These 19 T cell receptor beta chains came from one sample sequenced in a study of T cells in Graves' hyperthyroidism and ophthalmopathy. The investigators amplified TCR beta CDR3 regions from RNA transcripts. HTBI primers were the set used in a first-round RT-PCR of the TCR CDR3. One entry per CDR3 protein, called by TCRdb with MiXCR from the multiplex PCR reads. The sample holds 700,000 to 950,000 distinct CDR3 sequences, about 35% seen once. The material sequenced was blood. These receptors all stem from a woman aged 40 to 55 with Graves' hyperthyroidism.

The chain employs TRBV7-9 and TRBJ1-6; the D gene is possibly TRBD1 (6 bases). Deletions cut 3 bases from V and 9 bases from J, with 15 bases between. This CDR3 contains 15 residues. Germline V CDR1 and CDR2: SEHNR, FQNEAQ (reference sequence). The chain's CDR3 is CASSLQGTEGSPLHF. The DNA of the CDR3 is TGTGCCAGCAGCTTGCAGGGGACTGAGGGTTCACCCCTCCACTTT.

This clonotype came up a few times. This chain connects TRBV5-1 to TRBJ1-2; 9 nucleotides agree with TRBD1. CDR3 length: 15 residues. Germline values: CDR1 SGHRS, CDR2 YFSETQ. The trim removed 0 bases at V and 7 bases at J, leaving 7 bases unmatched. The CDR3 DNA reads as TGCGCCAGCAGCTTGGACACCCCGGGACAGGGTGGCTACACCTTC. Translating gives CASSLDTPGQGGYTF.

The chain joins TRBV11-2 to TRBJ2-5, with 7 bases identical to TRBD2. Germline V gene lookup returns CDR1 SGHAT and CDR2 FQNNGV. The ends lost 8 bases at V and 7 bases at J; junction bases unmatched: 10. The CDR3 length is 13 residues. The CDR3 is CASGRENGGTQYF. The CDR3 coding sequence is TGTGCCAGCGGGCGGGAGAATGGAGGGACCCAGTACTTC.

This chain's CDR3 is CASSQGTTQIEQYF. The CDR3 coding sequence is TGCGCCAGCAGCCAAGGGACAACGCAAATCGAGCAGTACTTC. The chain uses TRBV5-1 and TRBJ2-7; D is possibly TRBD1 (6 bases). V lost 4 bases, J lost 6 bases, and 17 bases lay in between. CDR1 and CDR2 (germline): SGHRS, YFSETQ. This CDR3 spans 14 amino acids.

Many counts were recorded for this clonotype. The chain is built from TRBV10-3 and TRBJ2-3; 8 nucleotides line up with TRBD2. The CDR3 consists of 14 residues. The germline V gene encodes CDR1 ENHRY and CDR2 SYGVKD. V was pared by 3 bases and J by 4 bases, with 3 bases of the junction left unmatched. For the CDR3, the DNA is TGTGCCATCAGTGAAGGGCGGGAGGCAGATACGCAGTATTTT. Its translation is CAISEGREADTQYF.

This clonotype was detected a few times. The chain uses TRBV5-1 and TRBJ2-7, with D possibly TRBD1 on 5 matching bases. Between the trimmed V and J ends, which lost 4 bases and 3 bases, there was a span of 11 bases. Per the germline V gene, CDR1 is SGHRS and CDR2 is YFSETQ. The CDR3 extends over 13 amino acids. The CDR3 coding sequence is TGCGCCAGCAGCCGACAGACCAGCTACGAGCAGTACTTC. This encodes CASSRQTSYEQYF.

This clonotype has a count of ten or more. This chain uses TRBV5-6 with TRBJ2-7; D is perhaps TRBD2 (6 bases). CDR3 length equals 14 residues. Germline V gives CDR1 SGHDT, CDR2 YYEEEE. V was clipped by 3 bases and J by 6 bases, with 16 bases between them. The DNA for the CDR3 is TGTGCCAGCAGCTCGGGACTGGGCCCCCTCGAGCAGTACTTC. It is translated as CASSSGLGPLEQYF.

This clonotype was recorded many times. The J gene is TRBJ2-5, the V gene TRBV7-9, with a weak D call TRBD1 (6 bases). V was trimmed by 1 base and J by 5 bases, leaving 11 bases between them. CDR3 length equals 14 residues. In germline, CDR1 is SEHNR, CDR2 FQNEAQ (reference sequence). The CDR3 region has the DNA TGTGCCAGCAGCTTAGGTGGGGGCCTGGAGACCCAGTACTTC. Translated: CASSLGGGLETQYF.

The rearrangement joins TRBV7-2 to TRBJ2-3, with a tentative D call TRBD2 (7 bases). The length of the CDR3 is 14 residues. Germline CDR1 and CDR2: SGHTA and FQGNSA. V was shortened by 5 bases and J by 5 bases, with 14 bases between the two germline ends. The CDR3 DNA is TGTGCCAGCAGCCCTTGGGGGGGGCAAGATACGCAGTATTTT. Protein sequence: CASSPWGGQDTQYF.

This clonotype has at least ten counts. This sequence joins TRBV6-6 and TRBJ1-2, with TRBD1 matching over 7 bases. This CDR3 comprises 14 residues. The germline V gene has CDR1 MNHNY and CDR2 SVGAGI (reference sequence). Losses at the gene ends were 6 bases for V and 3 bases for J; bases not matched to a gene: 7. CDR3 amino acids: CASRVTGTDYGYTF. Here the CDR3 DNA reads TGTGCCAGCAGAGTAACGGGGACAGACTATGGCTACACCTTC.

The genes are TRBV2 and TRBJ1-2; D gene ambiguous. This CDR3 has 13 amino acids. Trimming took off 10 bases at V and 4 bases at J, with 16 bases between the two ends. Germline assignment: CDR1 SNHLY and CDR2 FYNNEI. In DNA form, the CDR3 reads TGTGCCACCTACCCCCCTCCGAGCTATGGCTACACCTTC. Its protein product is CATYPPPSYGYTF.

In its sample, this clonotype was seen many times. The genes are TRBV19 and TRBJ1-1; TRBD1 aligns across 11 bases. CDR3 size: 13 residues. With 10 bases clipped from V and 10 bases from J, the junction kept 11 bases outside the gene matches. The germline V gene encodes CDR1 LNHDA and CDR2 SQIVND (reference sequence). This CDR3 reads CATRGQGDNGAFF. CDR3 nucleotide sequence: TGTGCCACTAGGGGACAGGGGGATAACGGAGCTTTCTTT.

This clonotype was seen a single time. A single base separates this from a much larger clone, so it may be a read error. The V call is TRBV7-6, the J call TRBJ2-7, with D perhaps matching TRBD1 (6 bases). This CDR3 has 14 residues. Germline CDR1 SGHVS, CDR2 FNYEAQ. CDR3 amino acids: CASGLGGIGYEQYF. CDR3 nucleotides: TGTGCCAGCGGCTTAGGGGGTATCGGGTACGAGCAGTACTTC.

This chain joins TRBV6-5 and TRBJ1-1; no clear D. Trimming left V 6 bases short and J 3 bases short, with 14 bases between. CDR1 is MNHEY, CDR2 SVGAGI, per germline. This CDR3 is built from 14 residues. For the CDR3, the DNA is TGTGCCAGCAGCTTACGGGAGTTTCACACTGAAGCTTTCTTT. As protein: CASSLREFHTEAFF.

This clonotype appeared a few times. The rearrangement joins TRBV19 to TRBJ2-2, with TRBD1 matching over 9 bases. CDR1 and CDR2 from the germline V gene are LNHDA and SQIVND (reference sequence). The CDR3 has 15 amino acids. V shed 7 bases and J 3 bases; nucleotides not matched to a gene: 6. CDR3 in DNA: TGTGCCAGTACCGCGACAGGGGGTGACACCGGGGAGCTGTTTTTT. Its translation is CASTATGGDTGELFF.

The V gene is TRBV7-2, the J gene TRBJ2-5; TRBD2 agrees at 9 bases. The end of the DNA aligns better with TRBJ2-1, so the J call may be wrong. The CDR3 contains 13 residues. Germline V gene lookup returns CDR1 SGHTA and CDR2 FQGNSA. CDR3 region: CASTRLSGRNQFF. The CDR3 nucleotides read TGTGCCAGCACCCGGTTAAGCGGGAGGAACCAGTTCTTC.

CDR3 DNA sequence: TGCAGTGCTAGTTCTCTCGGTGGGGGAGAGACCCAGTACTTC. Translating gives CSASSLGGGETQYF. The V gene is TRBV20-1, the J gene TRBJ2-5; either TRBD1 or TRBD2 may fit D (5 bases each). Germline V gives CDR1 DFQATT, CDR2 SNEGSKA (reference sequence). Between the trimmed V and J ends, which lost 3 bases and 4 bases, there was a span of 15 bases. The CDR3 sequence is 14 residues long.

The rearrangement joins TRBV6-5 to TRBJ2-6; D remains ambiguous. Germline CDR1 is MNHEY and CDR2 is SVGAGI. Trimming shortened V by 2 bases and J by 0 bases, and 8 bases separated the two germline ends. CDR3 length: 16 residues. Here the CDR3 reads CASSYSFLSGANVLTF. For the CDR3, the DNA is TGTGCCAGCAGTTACAGTTTTCTCTCTGGGGCCAACGTCCTGACTTTC.

Comments on this clonotype: A junction boundary mismatches the germline segment, possibly from a read error. V gene TRBV2 combines with J gene TRBJ1-3; perhaps TRBD1 as D (5 bases). CDR1 SNHLY and CDR2 FYNNEI come from the germline V gene. The CDR3 runs to 15 residues. Written as DNA, the CDR3 is TGTGCCGGCAGTGAAGGGGAGGGAGCTGGAAACACCATATATTTT. Its translation: CAGSEGEGAGNTIYF.